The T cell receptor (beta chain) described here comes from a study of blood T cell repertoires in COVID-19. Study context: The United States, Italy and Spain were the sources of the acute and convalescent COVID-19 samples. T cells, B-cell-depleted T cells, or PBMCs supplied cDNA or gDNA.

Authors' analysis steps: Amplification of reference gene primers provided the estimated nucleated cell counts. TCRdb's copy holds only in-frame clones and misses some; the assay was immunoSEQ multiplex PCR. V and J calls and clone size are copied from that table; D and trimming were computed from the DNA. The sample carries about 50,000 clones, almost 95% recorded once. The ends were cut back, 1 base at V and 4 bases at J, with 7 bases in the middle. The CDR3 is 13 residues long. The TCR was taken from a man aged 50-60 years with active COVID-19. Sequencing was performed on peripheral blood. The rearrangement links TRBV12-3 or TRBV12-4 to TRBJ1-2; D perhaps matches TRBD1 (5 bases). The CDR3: CASSLGGGYGYTF. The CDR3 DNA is TGTGCCAGCAGTTTAGGGGGCGGCTATGGCTACACCTTC.